The 23 T cell receptor beta chains reported below all come from one sample, sequenced in a study of T cell responses to AZD1222 COVID-19 vaccine. The data were produced by immunoSEQ multiplex PCR, yet TCRdb's version contains in-frame clones alone and is incomplete. This sample has roughly 180,000 clones, with approximately 86% found just once. The sample consisted of peripheral blood, taken on day 0 of AZD1222 vaccination. These TCRs come from an adult in good health.

V is TRBV28 and J is TRBJ1-6; 7 nucleotides match TRBD1. CDR3 length: 14 residues. CDR1 MDHEN and CDR2 SYDVKM come from the germline V gene. J was trimmed by 13 bases and V by 6 bases; bases with no gene match: 12. As DNA, the CDR3 is TGTGCCAGCAGACCCGGGACAGCAAAGTCCCCCCTCCACTTT. It encodes CASRPGTAKSPLHF.

The chain employs TRBV6-6 and TRBJ2-7; possible D gene TRBD1, 6 bases. V lost 6 bases and J 0 bases, leaving 12 bases between the germline ends. CDR3 length: 14 amino acids. Germline V gene data show CDR1 as MNHNY and CDR2 as SVGAGI (reference sequence). CDR3 sequence (DNA): TGTGCCAGCAGCGACGGACAGACCTCCTACGAGCAGTACTTC. Protein: CASSDGQTSYEQYF.

A single count supports this clone. The chain links TRBV19 to TRBJ2-1; D might be TRBD1 (6 bases). The CDR3 length is 15 residues. The V end was cut by 5 bases, the J end by 3 bases, with 14 bases between. Germline V lookup: CDR1 LNHDA, CDR2 SQIVND (reference sequence). CDR3 sequence: CASSDSGTSYNEQFF. DNA of the CDR3: TGTGCCAGTAGTGATTCCGGGACAAGCTACAATGAGCAGTTCTTC.

This sequence joins TRBV28 and TRBJ2-7; 9 nucleotides line up with TRBD2. Germline-derived CDR1 and CDR2 are MDHEN and SYDVKM. There are 15 residues in the CDR3. Trimming removed 5 bases from V and 0 bases from J; junction bases left unmatched: 5. Here the CDR3 DNA reads TGTGCCAGCAGTAACCCGGGACTAGCCTCCTACGAGCAGTACTTC. Its translation is CASSNPGLASYEQYF.

This clone was found once. The rearrangement joins TRBV9 to TRBJ1-2; D unresolved. From germline, CDR1 is SGDLS and CDR2 YYNGEE. CDR3 size: 14 residues. V was pared by 3 bases and J by 6 bases, with 15 bases between. Here the CDR3 reads CASSGRRRSHGYTF. For the CDR3, the DNA is TGTGCCAGCAGCGGCCGGAGACGGAGCCATGGCTACACCTTC. The full variable domain, rest sourced from reference TRBV9 and TRBJ1-2, is DSGVTQTPKHLITATGQRVTLRCSPRSGDLSVYWYQQSLDQGLQFLIQYYNGEERAKGNILERFSAQQFPDLHSELNLSSLELGDSALYFCASSGRRRSHGYTFGSGTRLTVV.

The rearrangement links TRBV18 to TRBJ2-3, with 14 bases lining up with TRBD2. The CDR3 contains 18 residues. Germline CDR1 is KGHSH and CDR2 is LQKENI. With 0 bases clipped from V and 3 bases from J, the junction kept 5 bases outside the gene matches. The CDR3 is CASSPPGLAGVETDTQYF. Here the CDR3 DNA reads TGTGCCAGCTCACCACCGGGACTAGCGGGAGTGGAGACAGATACGCAGTATTTT.

The chain couples TRBV2 to TRBJ1-3, with D possibly being TRBD1 (6 bases). V lost 6 bases, J lost 4 bases, and 16 bases lay in between. The CDR3 is 15 amino acids. The germline gives CDR1 SNHLY, CDR2 FYNNEI. CDR3 coding DNA: TGTGCCAGCAGGCCCGAGGGGGTCGGGGGAAACACCATATATTTT. This encodes CASRPEGVGGNTIYF.

The chain has TRBV27 and TRBJ1-2; 10 bases are a match to TRBD1. V lost 4 bases and J lost 2; bases outside the gene matches: 13. Germline CDR1 reads MNHEY; CDR2 reads SMNVEV (reference sequence). The CDR3 runs 18 residues. CDR3 protein: CASSSHINRDRGNYGYTF. CDR3 DNA sequence: TGTGCCAGCAGTTCTCATATAAACCGGGACAGGGGAAACTATGGCTACACCTTC.

The chain joins TRBV9 to TRBJ2-7; no clear D gene. The CDR3 is 14 residues long. Germline values: CDR1 SGDLS, CDR2 YYNGEE. V was shortened by 0 bases and J by 0 bases, with 7 bases between the two germline ends. The CDR3 coding sequence is TGTGCCAGCAGCGTAGTAGGGAACTCCTACGAGCAGTACTTC. Translating gives CASSVVGNSYEQYF.

The gene calls are TRBV3-1 (or the pseudogene TRBV3-2) and TRBJ2-1; D call uncertain. The CDR3 has 16 amino acids. The germline V gene encodes CDR1 LGHDT and CDR2 YNNKEL (reference sequence). The V gene lost 3 bases and the J gene lost 0 bases, with 12 bases spanning the gap. CDR3 nucleotides: TGTGCCAGCAGCCACAAGGCTCTGAGCTCCTACAATGAGCAGTTCTTC. Its translation is CASSHKALSSYNEQFF.

This clone was seen only a few times. The chain carries TRBV25-1 and TRBJ2-7; 7 bases agree with TRBD1. Per germline, CDR1 MGHDK and CDR2 SYGVNS. The CDR3 is made up of 15 amino acids. Losses at the gene ends were 4 bases for V and 2 bases for J; bases not matched to a gene: 8. The CDR3 sequence: CASSAGNRGTYEQYF. CDR3 nucleotide sequence: TGTGCCAGCAGTGCGGGGAACAGGGGAACCTACGAGCAGTACTTC.

This clone was seen only once. This chain links TRBV4-2 with TRBJ2-4; D is undetermined. The length of the CDR3 is 15 residues. Germline CDR1 is LGHNA and CDR2 is YNFKEQ. V was trimmed by 0 bases and J by 3 bases, leaving 9 bases between them. In DNA, the CDR3 is TGTGCCAGCAGCCAAGAAGGCGCCAACAAAAACATTCAGTACTTC. Encoded protein: CASSQEGANKNIQYF.

The chain couples TRBV7-9 to TRBJ2-3; 9 bases fit TRBD1. The V gene end was trimmed by 5 bases and the J gene end by 4 bases; junction bases not matched to a gene: 10. This CDR3 comprises 16 residues. Germline V gene sequence: CDR1 SEHNR, CDR2 FQNEAQ (reference sequence). For the CDR3, the DNA is TGTGCCAGCAGCCCCACACCGGGACAGGGTTCAGATACGCAGTATTTT. It yields the protein CASSPTPGQGSDTQYF.

V usage is TRBV6-2 or TRBV6-3 and J usage is TRBJ2-7; 8 positions match TRBD2. CDR1 is MNHEY, CDR2 SVGEGT, per germline. J gave up 6 bases and V 6 bases, and 10 bases lay outside the gene matches. The CDR3 extends over 14 amino acids. CDR3: CASRPTGLVVEQYF. CDR3 coding DNA: TGTGCCAGCAGGCCTACGGGACTAGTTGTCGAGCAGTACTTC.

The chain has TRBV5-1 and TRBJ2-2; weak D call: TRBD1 (5 bases). The length of the CDR3 is 14 residues. Looked up from germline, CDR1 is SGHRS and CDR2 is YFSETQ. With 4 bases removed from V and 1 base from J, the gap between germline ends came to 8 bases. This CDR3 reads CASSVGLNTGELFF. The CDR3 DNA reads TGCGCCAGCAGCGTGGGGCTGAACACCGGGGAGCTGTTTTTT.

J is TRBJ2-1 and V is TRBV5-1; 10 bases are a match to TRBD2. The CDR3 totals 20 residues. With V trimmed by 2 bases and J by 5 bases, 19 bases remained unmatched. The germline gives CDR1 SGHRS, CDR2 YFSETQ. CDR3 DNA: TGCGCCAGCAGCTTTATGGTAGCGGGAGGAATCCAGGGGTTGAACAATGAGCAGTTCTTC. Translation: CASSFMVAGGIQGLNNEQFF.

The chain joins TRBV7-3 to TRBJ2-2; tentative D call: TRBD2 (5 bases). In germline, CDR1 is SGHTA, CDR2 FQGTGA. The CDR3 length is 14 residues. Trimming stripped 5 bases from V and 5 bases from J, with 12 bases between. The CDR3 sequence is CASSPRPGTGELFF. The CDR3 bases are TGTGCCAGCAGCCCCCGCCCGGGAACCGGGGAGCTGTTTTTT. Variable domain in full (rest from reference TRBV7-3 and TRBJ2-2): GAGVSQTPSNKVTEKGKYVELRCDPISGHTALYWYRQSLGQGPEFLIYFQGTGAADDSGLPNDRFFAVRPEGSVSTLKIQRTERGDSAVYLCASSPRPGTGELFFGEGSRLTVL.

This sequence joins TRBV5-4 and TRBJ2-7; weak D call: TRBD2 (5 bases). CDR3 length equals 13 residues. From germline, CDR1 is SGHNT and CDR2 YYREEE (reference sequence). Trimming stripped 0 bases from V and 6 bases from J, with 10 bases between. The CDR3 spells CASSLAPLGEQYF. CDR3 DNA: TGTGCCAGCAGCTTGGCACCACTAGGCGAGCAGTACTTC.

CDR3 region: CASWGRLNEKLFF. CDR3 coding DNA: TGTGCCAGCTGGGGACGGCTGAATGAAAAACTGTTTTTT. This rearrangement joins TRBV28 to TRBJ1-4; maybe TRBD1 (5 bases). CDR1 and CDR2 (germline): MDHEN, SYDVKM. The CDR3 length is 13 residues. Trimming removed 8 bases at V and 5 bases at J, with 12 bases between. Full variable domain (missing parts from reference TRBV28 and TRBJ1-4): DVKVTQSSRYLVKRTGEKVFLECVQDMDHENMFWYRQDPGLGLRLIYFSYDVKMKEKGDIPEGYSVSREKKERFSLILESASTNQTSMYLCASWGRLNEKLFFGSGTQLSVL.

V gene TRBV19 combines with J gene TRBJ2-7, with a weak D call TRBD2 (6 bases). Trimming cost V 4 bases and J 3 bases, with 13 bases left between them. Looked up from germline, CDR1 is LNHDA and CDR2 is SQIVND (reference sequence). The CDR3 extends over 14 amino acids. This CDR3 is CASSRRTEGYEQYF. CDR3 coding DNA: TGTGCCAGTAGTAGAAGGACGGAGGGCTACGAGCAGTACTTC.

The V call is TRBV28, the J call TRBJ1-1, with TRBD1 identical over 8 bases. The germline V gene encodes CDR1 MDHEN and CDR2 SYDVKM. Unmatched junction bases numbered 4, after V lost 6 bases and J lost 1 base. This CDR3 has 14 amino acids. The CDR3 here is CASRRTGRNTEAFF. Here the CDR3 DNA reads TGTGCCAGCAGGAGGACAGGGAGGAACACTGAAGCTTTCTTT. The whole variable domain, remainder taken from reference TRBV28 and TRBJ1-1, is DVKVTQSSRYLVKRTGEKVFLECVQDMDHENMFWYRQDPGLGLRLIYFSYDVKMKEKGDIPEGYSVSREKKERFSLILESASTNQTSMYLCASRRTGRNTEAFFGQGTRLTVV.

The count of this clone is one. Different DNA sequences within this sample yield the same CDR3. This chain connects TRBV6-5 to TRBJ1-1; TRBD1 matches 7 bases. Germline trimming cut 5 bases from V and 3 bases from J; bases unmatched to any gene: 6. The germline CDR1 and CDR2 sequences are MNHEY and SVGAGI. This CDR3 contains 14 residues. CDR3 amino acids: CASSPGQGDTEAFF. The CDR3 DNA is TGTGCCAGCAGTCCTGGCCAGGGGGACACTGAAGCTTTCTTT.

The chain recombines TRBV23-1 with TRBJ1-2; possibly TRBD1 for D (5 bases). TRBV23-1 is reported as an ORF; its role is uncertain. The CDR3 covers 10 residues. V lost 8 bases and J lost 8, with 9 bases in between. CDR3 loop: CASGQQGYTF. In DNA form, the CDR3 reads TGCGCCAGCGGACAACAAGGCTACACCTTC.